This entry lists 9 T cell receptor beta chains sequenced from one sample in a study of CD8+ T cells in alopecia areata. The authors extracted RNA and reverse transcribed it into cDNA as the sequencing template. Profiling relied on immunoSEQ multiplex PCR, and the TCRdb table lists in-frame clones only, not all of them. The data hold roughly 200,000 clones, with roughly 63% observed a single time. The source material was CD4+ T cells sorted from blood, sampled at week 0. The receptors derive from a human donor with alopecia areata.

The J gene is TRBJ1-1, the V gene TRBV29-1, with D maybe TRBD1 (6 bases). The V gene's germline CDR1 is SQVTM and CDR2 ANQGSEA. Trimming stripped 0 bases from V and 6 bases from J, with 8 bases between. The CDR3 is made up of 12 amino acids. The CDR3 here is CSVEDRGAEAFF. DNA of the CDR3: TGCAGCGTTGAAGACAGGGGAGCTGAAGCTTTCTTT.

J is TRBJ1-2 and V is TRBV5-1; a weak D match, TRBD1 (5 bases). This CDR3 is built from 14 residues. V dropped 4 bases and J dropped 2 bases, with 12 bases sitting between them. Per the germline V gene, CDR1 is SGHRS and CDR2 is YFSETQ. The CDR3 DNA is TGCGCCAGCAGCGCGCGACAGTCAAACTATGGCTACACCTTC. Translation gives CASSARQSNYGYTF.

The rearrangement uses TRBV6-6 and TRBJ1-2; 7 bases align to TRBD1. J gave up 5 bases and V 3 bases, and 12 bases lay outside the gene matches. This CDR3 has 16 amino acids. Germline V gene sequence: CDR1 MNHNY, CDR2 SVGAGI (reference sequence). CDR3 loop: CASSYGRQGGVYGYTF. DNA of the CDR3: TGTGCCAGCAGTTATGGAAGACAGGGAGGTGTGTATGGCTACACCTTC.

The rearrangement uses TRBV9 and TRBJ1-5, with 9 bases aligning to TRBD1. The CDR3 consists of 14 residues. The germline V gene encodes CDR1 SGDLS and CDR2 YYNGEE. The J segment lost 9 bases and the V segment lost 5 bases, leaving 9 bases of the junction unmatched. CDR3 nucleotides: TGTGCCAGCAGGTCCGGGACAGGGACAAGGCCCCAGCATTTT. This translates into CASRSGTGTRPQHF.

The genes are TRBV10-3 and TRBJ2-7, with TRBD2 matching 9 bases. The junction had 17 bases not matched to a gene; V was cut back by 6 bases and J by 2 bases. Germline-derived CDR1 and CDR2 are ENHRY and SYGVKD. The CDR3 runs 18 residues. This CDR3 is CAISLTPLTSGQTYEQYF. The CDR3 nucleotides are TGTGCCATCAGCTTGACCCCACTGACTAGCGGCCAAACCTACGAGCAGTACTTC.

This clone was seen only once. V gene TRBV7-2 combines with J gene TRBJ2-3; D uncertain. Germline-derived CDR1 and CDR2 are SGHTA and FQGNSA. V was clipped by 1 base and J by 1 base, with 3 bases between them. The CDR3 is 13 residues long. Here the CDR3 reads CASSLVGTDTQYF. CDR3 sequence (DNA): TGTGCCAGCAGCTTAGTAGGCACAGATACGCAGTATTTT.

The CDR3 nucleotides are TGCAGCGCCGATCCCGCACAGGGGTCCAATGGCTACACCTTC. This encodes CSADPAQGSNGYTF. The V and J genes are TRBV29-1 and TRBJ1-2; 7 bases agree with TRBD1. The V and J ends lost 7 bases and 6 bases, in that order; junction bases with no gene match: 14. Germline values: CDR1 SQVTM, CDR2 ANQGSEA. The CDR3 sequence is 14 residues long.

This clone turned up a few times. V and J are TRBV29-1 and TRBJ2-7; D unresolved. The V gene's germline CDR1 is SQVTM and CDR2 ANQGSEA. CDR3 length: 11 amino acids. V lost 7 bases to trimming and J lost 0 bases, with 7 bases between them. The chain's CDR3 is CSGASSYEQYF. In DNA, the CDR3 is TGCAGCGGGGCGAGCTCCTACGAGCAGTACTTC.

This rearrangement joins TRBV9 to TRBJ1-5; weak D call: TRBD1 (5 bases). The CDR3 consists of 13 residues. Germline-derived CDR1 and CDR2 are SGDLS and YYNGEE. The V end lost 4 bases, the J end lost 10 bases, and 15 bases lay between the germline ends. CDR3: CASSLSDNRPQHF. In DNA form, the CDR3 reads TGTGCCAGCAGCTTGTCGGACAATCGACCCCAGCATTTT.